The rows below give T cell receptor beta chains drawn from one sample of a study of control samples from healthy donors and cancer patients. This table comes from immunoSEQ multiplex PCR, and its TCRdb copy is limited to in-frame clones, with some not included. The table shows roughly 92,000 clones, with 85% to 90% occurring only once. Sequenced input: blood. The receptors come from a woman aged 55-70 years in good health. Both conserved end residues are part of each CDR3. D genes are given only for firm matches. The size of a clone is reported for some rows only, either as once, few or many, or as a class for expanded clones.

j_call clone_size d_call cdr3_length v_call cdr3_aa cdr3_nt
TRBJ1-1 NA NA 14 TRBV5-1 CASSLGYRNTEAFF TGCGCCAGCAGCTTGGGTTATCGGAACACTGAAGCTTTCTTT
TRBJ1-1 few NA 13 TRBV7-9 CASSSTSRTGAFF TGTGCCAGCAGCTCCACCTCACGAACTGGAGCTTTCTTT
TRBJ1-1 NA NA 15 TRBV28 CASSLNRVRHTEAFF TGTGCCAGCAGTTTAAACAGGGTAAGGCACACTGAAGCTTTCTTT
TRBJ1-5 NA NA 14 TRBV7-4 CASSLETSDQPQHF TGTGCCAGCAGCTTAGAAACATCGGATCAGCCCCAGCATTTT
TRBJ1-4 NA NA 15 TRBV4-1 CASSQDRQKNEKLFF TGCGCCAGCAGCCAAGATAGGCAGAAGAATGAAAAACTGTTTTTT
TRBJ2-2 NA TRBD2 15 TRBV27 CASSLLVSGTGELFF TGTGCCAGCAGTTTATTGGTTAGCGGGACCGGGGAGCTGTTTTTT
TRBJ2-5 NA TRBD2 15 TRBV7-2 CASSLTSGRQETQYF TGTGCCAGCAGCCTGACTAGCGGGAGGCAGGAGACCCAGTACTTC
TRBJ2-1 NA TRBD1 13 TRBV9 CASSATGDGEQFF TGTGCCAGCAGCGCCACAGGGGATGGGGAGCAGTTCTTC
TRBJ2-7 NA TRBD1 17 TRBV28 CASSPILPTDRVYEQYF TGTGCCAGCAGTCCTATCCTACCGACCGACAGGGTGTACGAGCAGTACTTC
TRBJ1-1 few NA 15 TRBV28 CASSSLGRLNTEAFF TGTGCCAGCAGTTCGTTGGGACGGTTGAACACTGAAGCTTTCTTT
TRBJ1-1 NA NA 13 TRBV4-2 CASSHAIDTEAFF TGTGCCAGCAGCCATGCTATCGACACTGAAGCTTTCTTT
TRBJ1-2 NA TRBD1 17 TRBV5-4 CASSSRQGTQANYGYTF TGTGCCAGCAGCTCCAGACAGGGGACCCAAGCTAACTATGGCTACACCTTC
TRBJ2-2 NA NA 11 TRBV2 CATTAGGELFF TGTGCCACCACCGCGGGCGGGGAGCTGTTTTTT
TRBJ1-2 NA NA 15 TRBV5-6 CASSLNAGGGYGYTF TGTGCCAGCAGCTTGAACGCGGGAGGTGGCTATGGCTACACCTTC
TRBJ1-5 NA NA 14 TRBV4-1 CASSQDRGDQPQHF TGCGCCAGCAGCCAAGACAGGGGTGATCAGCCCCAGCATTTT
TRBJ2-5 once TRBD2 15 TRBV9 CASSVAGTSGETQYF TGTGCCAGCAGCGTAGCCGGGACTAGCGGAGAGACCCAGTACTTC
TRBJ1-2 once TRBD1 14 TRBV6-6 CASSYQSSGGGYTF TGTGCCAGCAGTTACCAGAGTTCAGGGGGTGGCTACACCTTC
TRBJ2-2 NA TRBD2 15 TRBV9 CASSGLAGGTGELFF TGTGCCAGCAGCGGACTAGCGGGGGGCACCGGGGAGCTGTTTTTT
TRBJ2-7 once TRBD2 18 TRBV11-2 CASSLDTWTSGGPSEQYF TGTGCCAGCAGCTTAGATACTTGGACTAGCGGGGGACCCTCCGAGCAGTACTTC
TRBJ1-5 once NA 17 TRBV4-1 CASSQDPWRVERQPQHF TGCGCCAGCAGCCAAGATCCGTGGAGGGTAGAGCGGCAGCCCCAGCATTTT
TRBJ2-1 NA TRBD2 17 TRBV9 CASSPWTSGGSYNEQFF TGTGCCAGCAGCCCATGGACTAGCGGGGGTTCCTACAATGAGCAGTTCTTC
TRBJ2-5 NA NA 13 TRBV2 CASSGTAQETQYF TGTGCCAGCAGTGGGACAGCCCAAGAGACCCAGTACTTC
TRBJ2-7 NA NA 18 TRBV5-1 CASSTYGTERTKSYEQYF TGCGCCAGCAGCACGTACGGGACCGAGAGAACTAAATCCTACGAGCAGTACTTC
TRBJ2-5 NA TRBD2 15 TRBV28 CASSRIAGGGETQYF TGTGCCAGCAGTAGAATAGCGGGAGGGGGGGAGACCCAGTACTTC
TRBJ1-4 NA TRBD1 13 TRBV15 CATRRGQGEKLFF TGTGCCACCAGAAGGGGACAGGGCGAAAAACTGTTTTTT
TRBJ2-1 NA NA 16 TRBV5-1 CASSRRESSSYNEQFF TGCGCCAGCAGCCGCCGGGAATCAAGCTCCTACAATGAGCAGTTCTTC
TRBJ1-3 NA NA 15 TRBV5-1 CASSLAFTSGNTIYF TGCGCCAGCAGCTTGGCCTTTACATCAGGAAACACCATATATTTT
TRBJ1-4 NA NA 15 TRBV11-3 CASSLGAGRNEKLFF TGTGCCAGCAGCTTAGGGGCGGGAAGAAATGAAAAACTGTTTTTT
TRBJ1-3 NA NA 14 TRBV28 CASSLWGAGNTIYF TGTGCCAGCAGTCTCTGGGGCGCTGGAAACACCATATATTTT
TRBJ1-2 once TRBD1 14 TRBV7-2 CASSSGQGFWGYTF TGTGCCAGCAGCTCAGGACAGGGCTTTTGGGGCTACACCTTC
TRBJ1-1 NA TRBD1 15 TRBV9 CASSVVRDRDTEAFF TGTGCCAGCAGCGTGGTAAGGGACAGGGATACTGAAGCTTTCTTT
TRBJ2-4 once TRBD1 12 TRBV6-5 CASSNRQTGLVF TGTGCCAGCAGTAACCGGCAGACAGGGCTTGTCTTC
TRBJ2-2 NA NA 15 TRBV19 CASSVGWGNTGELFF TGTGCCAGTAGTGTCGGCTGGGGGAACACCGGGGAGCTGTTTTTT
TRBJ1-5 NA NA 16 TRBV18 CASSPLSGASDQPQHF TGTGCCAGCTCACCACTTTCCGGGGCCTCCGATCAGCCCCAGCATTTT